These 17 T cell receptor beta chains came from one sample sequenced in a study of cytomegalovirus exposure and HLA in healthy donors. The PCR was carried out with 60 Vbeta primers and 13 Jbeta primers. Profiled with immunoSEQ multiplex PCR; TCRdb holds only in-frame clones, not every one. The sample lists about 140,000 clones, 73% occurring once. Input material: PBMCs. Receptor source: a human donor in good health.

The chain links TRBV7-9 to TRBJ2-1; 8 bases map to TRBD2. Germline V lookup: CDR1 SEHNR, CDR2 FQNEAQ (reference sequence). V shed 5 bases and J 14 bases; nucleotides not matched to a gene: 8. The CDR3 runs 12 residues. The CDR3 bases are TGTGCCAGCAGCCCACGGGGGGGGCGCGAGTTCTTC. Translated: CASSPRGGREFF.

This rearrangement joins TRBV12-2 to TRBJ1-3. TRBV12-2 is a known pseudogene. The CDR3 length is 16 residues. This CDR3 reads CASRLAGGGPGNTIYF. The CDR3 DNA reads as TGTGCAAGTCGCTTAGCGGGCGGGGGGCCTGGAAACACCATATATTTT.

The J gene is TRBJ1-4, the V gene TRBV29-1; 9 bases match TRBD1. J lost 4 bases, V lost 5 bases, and 2 bases had no gene match. CDR1 is SQVTM, CDR2 ANQGSEA, per germline. This CDR3 spans 13 amino acids. The CDR3 nucleotides are TGCAGCGTTTCGACAGGGGGTAATGAAAAACTGTTTTTT. Translated, it gives CSVSTGGNEKLFF.

The chain recombines TRBV5-4 with TRBJ2-3, with 8 bases that match TRBD2. CDR1 SGHNT and CDR2 YYREEE come from the germline V gene (reference sequence). CDR3 length: 14 residues. With V trimmed by 5 bases and J by 1 base, 3 bases remained unmatched. The CDR3: CASSLAGRTDTQYF. Here the CDR3 DNA reads TGTGCCAGCAGTTTAGCGGGACGCACAGATACGCAGTATTTT.

V usage is TRBV11-2 and J usage is TRBJ1-1, with D possibly being TRBD1 (6 bases). Per the germline V gene, CDR1 is SGHAT and CDR2 is FQNNGV. The V and J ends lost 5 bases and 0 bases respectively, with 16 bases between them. This CDR3 comprises 16 residues. CDR3 sequence: CASSLRGQHLNTEAFF. The CDR3 bases are TGTGCCAGCAGCCTCAGGGGCCAGCATTTGAACACTGAAGCTTTCTTT.

The rearrangement joins TRBV7-9 to TRBJ2-2, with TRBD2 as a possible D gene (5 bases). The CDR3 length is 16 residues. V was cut by 2 bases and J by 1 base, with 11 bases left in between. Germline CDR1 SEHNR, CDR2 FQNEAQ (reference sequence). CDR3 residues: CASSLWRVMNTGELFF. The DNA for the CDR3 is TGTGCCAGCAGCTTATGGCGGGTAATGAACACCGGGGAGCTGTTTTTT.

In its sample, this clone was seen a few times. The chain links TRBV9 to TRBJ2-7; 7 bases align to TRBD2. The V and J ends lost 0 bases and 2 bases, in that order; junction bases with no gene match: 5. Germline V gives CDR1 SGDLS, CDR2 YYNGEE. This CDR3 comprises 15 residues. DNA of the CDR3: TGTGCCAGCAGCGTAGATGGACTAGGGGCCTACGAGCAGTACTTC. This translates into CASSVDGLGAYEQYF.

V and J are TRBV27 and TRBJ2-1; D remains unclear. The CDR3 length is 15 residues. V was trimmed by 8 bases and J by 2 bases, leaving 16 bases between them. Germline CDR1 reads MNHEY; CDR2 reads SMNVEV (reference sequence). CDR3 coding DNA: TGTGCCAGCTCCCCCCTAGGAAGAGCCTACAATGAGCAGTTCTTC. This codes for CASSPLGRAYNEQFF.

The chain uses TRBV19 and TRBJ2-3; perhaps TRBD2 as D (6 bases). Germline V gene lookup returns CDR1 LNHDA and CDR2 SQIVND (reference sequence). V was trimmed by 5 bases and J by 2 bases, leaving 11 bases between them. The CDR3 runs 14 residues. CDR3: CASSSGDSTDTQYF. The CDR3 nucleotides are TGTGCCAGTAGTTCGGGGGACTCCACAGATACGCAGTATTTT.

The rearrangement joins TRBV29-1 to TRBJ1-2; 8 nucleotides align to TRBD1. J lost 2 bases, V lost 7 bases, and 12 bases had no gene match. CDR1 and CDR2 (germline): SQVTM, ANQGSEA. The CDR3 extends over 15 amino acids. Here the CDR3 reads CSARRAGGTNYGYTF. CDR3 nucleotide sequence: TGCAGCGCCCGCCGGGCAGGGGGCACCAACTATGGCTACACCTTC.

The CDR3 bases are TGTGCCAGCAGCAAATTAACAGGGGGCGAAACTGAAGCTTTCTTT. Residues: CASSKLTGGETEAFF. The genes are TRBV7-9 and TRBJ1-1; 9 bases agree with TRBD1. V shed 5 bases and J 5 bases; nucleotides not matched to a gene: 9. Germline V gene lookup returns CDR1 SEHNR and CDR2 FQNEAQ (reference sequence). The CDR3 contains 15 residues.

A single count supports this clone. The rearrangement links TRBV7-9 to TRBJ2-7; D perhaps matches TRBD1 (5 bases). The germline V gene encodes CDR1 SEHNR and CDR2 FQNEAQ (reference sequence). The length of the CDR3 is 13 residues. Trimming pared 4 bases from V and 7 bases from J, leaving 14 bases between. CDR3 DNA: TGTGCCAGCAGCTCCCCCCGAAGGGGAGAGCAGTACTTC. Translating gives CASSSPRRGEQYF. The complete variable domain, with remaining parts taken from reference TRBV7-9 and TRBJ2-7, reads DTGVSQNPRHKITKRGQNVTFRCDPISEHNRLYWYRQTLGQGPEFLTYFQNEAQLEKSRLLSDRFSAERPKGSFSTLEIQRTEQGDSAMYLCASSSPRRGEQYFGPGTRLTVT.

The table lists this clone with a count of one. The V and J genes are TRBV7-9 and TRBJ2-2; TRBD1 aligns across 9 bases. The CDR3 spans 13 residues. Germline V lookup: CDR1 SEHNR, CDR2 FQNEAQ (reference sequence). The V gene end was trimmed by 10 bases and the J gene end by 4 bases; junction bases not matched to a gene: 4. CDR3 sequence reads: CAIVTGGTGELFF. The CDR3 DNA is TGTGCCATCGTGACAGGGGGCACCGGGGAGCTGTTTTTT.

The chain combines TRBV19 with TRBJ2-5; tentatively, D is TRBD1 (5 bases). With the DNA end fitting TRBJ2-7 better, the J assignment may be wrong. The CDR3 totals 12 residues. CDR1 and CDR2 (germline): LNHDA, SQIVND (reference sequence). CDR3: CASSPGNYEQYF. The CDR3 DNA follows: TGTGCCAGTAGTCCAGGGAACTACGAGCAGTACTTC.

This clone was seen only a few times. The chain combines TRBV7-3 with TRBJ2-2; 9 nucleotides align to TRBD1. The CDR3 spans 15 residues. The germline CDR1 and CDR2 sequences are SGHTA and FQGTGA. The junction had 2 bases not matched to a gene; V was cut back by 5 bases and J by 1 base. CDR3 amino acids: CASSQGQGNTGELFF. As DNA, the CDR3 is TGTGCCAGCAGCCAGGGACAGGGGAACACCGGGGAGCTGTTTTTT.

This chain uses TRBV19 with TRBJ2-2; D possibly corresponds to TRBD2 (5 bases). Germline values: CDR1 LNHDA, CDR2 SQIVND (reference sequence). The CDR3 spans 14 residues. Trimming removed 1 base from V and 3 bases from J, with 6 bases in between. This chain's CDR3 is CASSIGTDTGELFF. CDR3 DNA sequence: TGTGCCAGTAGTATAGGGACTGACACCGGGGAGCTGTTTTTT.

The rearrangement joins TRBV11-2 to TRBJ2-5, with D unclear. The CDR3 loop spans 12 amino acids. V gave up 1 base and J gave up 6 bases, with 6 bases separating them. Germline-derived CDR1 and CDR2 are SGHAT and FQNNGV. CDR3: CASSLGGKTQYF. As DNA, the CDR3 is TGTGCCAGCAGCTTAGGAGGCAAGACCCAGTACTTC.